A single sample is the source of the 31 T cell receptor beta chains below, sequenced in a study of T cells after yellow fever vaccination. TCRdb passed the 5' RACE reads through MiXCR, listing each CDR3 protein once. Seen here are hundreds of thousands of distinct CDR3 sequences, roughly 14% observed once, and the top ten hold more than 12%. The sample consisted of PBMCs, taken on the day of the yellow fever booster vaccination. These receptors all come from a man aged 30 to 39 who received the YFV17D yellow fever vaccine.

The chain links TRBV10-3 to TRBJ2-7; no firm D call. Trimming took 1 base from V and 3 from J, leaving 7 bases between them. CDR3 length: 13 amino acids. Germline values: CDR1 ENHRY, CDR2 SYGVKD. CDR3 residues: CAISEYTDYEQYF. The DNA of the CDR3 is TGTGCCATCAGTGAGTACACCGACTACGAGCAGTACTTC.

This clonotype has just a few counts. This chain uses TRBV5-1 with TRBJ2-5; TRBD1 matches 8 bases. The CDR3 has 16 residues. The V gene's germline CDR1 is SGHRS and CDR2 YFSETQ. The V gene end was trimmed by 0 bases and the J gene end by 1 base; junction bases not matched to a gene: 5. Here the CDR3 DNA reads TGCGCCAGCAGCTTGGTCACAGGGGGACTCCAAGAGACCCAGTACTTC. Protein sequence: CASSLVTGGLQETQYF.

V usage is TRBV18 and J usage is TRBJ1-4; TRBD1 matches at 8 bases. With V trimmed by 3 bases and J by 8 bases, 8 bases remained unmatched. Germline-derived CDR1 and CDR2 are KGHSH and LQKENI. CDR3 length: 15 amino acids. This CDR3 is CASSPSGTGGEKLFF. CDR3 sequence (DNA): TGTGCCAGCTCACCCTCCGGGACAGGAGGCGAAAAACTGTTTTTT.

J is TRBJ2-7 and V is TRBV4-2; a possible D gene is TRBD1 (7 bases). V was shortened by 4 bases and J by 0 bases, with 16 bases between the two germline ends. The CDR3 has 16 residues. The germline V gene encodes CDR1 LGHNA and CDR2 YNFKEQ. This chain's CDR3 is CASSRGDSRSSYEQYF. DNA of the CDR3: TGTGCCAGCAGCCGCGGGGACAGCCGAAGCTCCTACGAGCAGTACTTC.

This clonotype showed up just a few times. The V gene is TRBV7-9, the J gene TRBJ2-5; 7 bases match TRBD2. CDR1 is SEHNR, CDR2 FQNEAQ, per germline (reference sequence). This CDR3 comprises 17 residues. V was clipped by 3 bases and J by 6 bases; unmatched bases: 16. In DNA form, the CDR3 reads TGTGCCAGCAGCTTCCCTATCCGCGGGAGATCGGAGAAGACCCAGTACTTC. Translated: CASSFPIRGRSEKTQYF.

This clonotype was found a few times. CDR3 residues: CSVEPLDGVHGELFF. The CDR3 bases are TGCAGCGTTGAACCGCTTGATGGAGTGCACGGGGAGCTGTTTTTT. The chain employs TRBV29-1 and TRBJ2-2; D gene unclear. V lost 2 bases and J 7 bases, leaving 17 bases between the germline ends. This CDR3 comprises 15 residues. From germline, CDR1 is SQVTM and CDR2 ANQGSEA.

As concerns this clonotype: With a much larger clone just one base away, this may be a read error. The chain is built from TRBV7-2 and TRBJ2-5; 8 bases agree with TRBD1. The CDR3 contains 15 residues. CDR1 is SGHTA and CDR2 is FQGNSA in the germline V gene. CDR3 nucleotide sequence: TGTGCCAACAGCGTGCAGGGGGCGCTGAGGGAGACCCAGTACTTC. Its protein product is CANSVQGALRETQYF.

This clonotype was seen a handful of times. The chain employs TRBV19 and TRBJ2-1, with D possibly being TRBD2 (6 bases). Germline V gene data show CDR1 as LNHDA and CDR2 as SQIVND (reference sequence). This CDR3 is 14 amino acids long. V was trimmed by 7 bases and J by 4 bases, leaving 14 bases between them. The CDR3 protein is CASNAGISYNEQFF. The CDR3 nucleotides are TGTGCCAGTAATGCGGGGATATCATACAATGAGCAGTTCTTC.

The chain links TRBV20-1 to TRBJ2-1; 15 bases match TRBD2. The V gene's germline CDR1 is DFQATT and CDR2 SNEGSKA (reference sequence). This CDR3 spans 17 amino acids. V shed 7 bases, J shed 5 bases, and the junction held 12 bases outside the gene matches. The CDR3: CSGMGTSGRLGNNEQFF. CDR3 in DNA: TGCAGTGGTATGGGGACTAGCGGGAGGCTCGGAAACAATGAGCAGTTCTTC.

The chain is built from TRBV5-1 and TRBJ1-1; TRBD1 matches 10 bases. Germline values: CDR1 SGHRS, CDR2 YFSETQ. The CDR3 extends over 13 amino acids. V lost 2 bases and J lost 6; bases outside the gene matches: 1. Here the CDR3 reads CASSFDRGPEAFF. The CDR3 nucleotides read TGCGCCAGCAGCTTTGACAGGGGGCCTGAAGCTTTCTTT. Full variable domain (rest looked up from reference TRBV5-1 and TRBJ1-1): KAGVTQTPRYLIKTRGQQVTLSCSPISGHRSVSWYQQTPGQGLQFLFEYFSETQRNKGNFPGRFSGRQFSNSRSEMNVSTLELGDSALYLCASSFDRGPEAFFGQGTRLTVV.

This clonotype was found many times. The chain employs TRBV4-3 and TRBJ2-4; D possibly uses TRBD1 or TRBD2 (5 bases each). V lost 3 bases and J lost 6, with 15 bases in between. The CDR3 consists of 15 residues. Per germline, CDR1 LGHNA and CDR2 YSLEER. CDR3 DNA sequence: TGCGCCAGCAGCCAGGGACCTGCCACCGGAAACATTCAGTACTTC. It is translated as CASSQGPATGNIQYF.

The J gene is TRBJ2-2, the V gene TRBV20-1, with 10 bases lining up with TRBD2. This CDR3 contains 18 residues. Germline assignment: CDR1 DFQATT and CDR2 SNEGSKA (reference sequence). Trimming took 0 bases from V and 2 from J; bases not matched to a gene: 9. The CDR3 nucleotides read TGCAGTGCTAGAGATCGTCCTAGCGGGGGCCATAACACCGGGGAGCTGTTTTTT. This sequence encodes CSARDRPSGGHNTGELFF.

This clonotype was seen a handful of times. This CDR3 reads CASSQDPGQSTNEKLFF. The CDR3 DNA reads as TGCGCCAGCAGCCAAGATCCCGGACAGTCAACTAATGAAAAACTGTTTTTT. J is TRBJ1-4 and V is TRBV4-3; a weak D match, TRBD1 (6 bases). Germline assignment: CDR1 LGHNA and CDR2 YSLEER. The CDR3 is made up of 17 amino acids. Trimming took 0 bases from V and 0 from J, leaving 11 bases between them.

The V call is TRBV7-6, the J call TRBJ2-1; either TRBD1 or TRBD2 may supply D (5 bases each). Deletions cut 3 bases from V and 2 bases from J, with 17 bases between. The CDR3 loop spans 17 amino acids. From germline, CDR1 is SGHVS and CDR2 FNYEAQ. CDR3 loop: CASSLKTVSGAYNEQFF. The CDR3 nucleotides are TGTGCCAGCAGCTTGAAGACAGTGTCCGGGGCCTACAATGAGCAGTTCTTC.

The rearrangement uses TRBV5-6 and TRBJ2-1, with TRBD2 matching over 8 bases. The CDR3 has 15 amino acids. Germline CDR1 SGHDT, CDR2 YYEEEE. The junction had 4 bases not matched to a gene; V was cut back by 2 bases and J by 3 bases. CDR3 sequence reads: CASSFSGTLYNEQFF. The DNA of the CDR3 is TGTGCCAGCAGCTTTAGCGGGACTCTCTACAATGAGCAGTTCTTC.

The V and J genes are TRBV4-3 and TRBJ2-1; a weak D match, TRBD1 (6 bases). The length of the CDR3 is 14 residues. Between the trimmed V and J ends, which lost 0 bases and 6 bases, there was a span of 9 bases. Germline CDR1 reads LGHNA; CDR2 reads YSLEER. DNA of the CDR3: TGCGCCAGCAGCCAAGAACCCAGGGGCAATGAGCAGTTCTTC. Translating it yields CASSQEPRGNEQFF.

This clonotype was counted at least ten times. This chain links TRBV13 with TRBJ2-7; 15 bases map to TRBD2. Trimming removed 5 bases from V and 5 bases from J; junction bases left unmatched: 4. Per the germline V gene, CDR1 is PRHDT and CDR2 is FYEKMQ (reference sequence). The CDR3 is 15 amino acids. The CDR3 protein is CASSPGTSGRNEQYF. The CDR3 DNA reads as TGTGCCAGCAGCCCCGGGACTAGCGGGAGGAACGAGCAGTACTTC.

This clonotype was seen only a few times. J is TRBJ1-5 and V is TRBV20-1, with D possibly TRBD1 on 5 matching bases. This CDR3 is 14 amino acids long. The ends were cut back, 5 bases at V and 6 bases at J, with 17 bases in the middle. Germline loops: CDR1 DFQATT, CDR2 SNEGSKA (reference sequence). The CDR3 is CSAPIGGEGQPQHF. The CDR3 nucleotides read TGCAGTGCTCCGATCGGGGGAGAGGGTCAGCCCCAGCATTTT.

The chain joins TRBV3-1 to TRBJ2-7; D could derive from TRBD1 or TRBD2 (5 bases each). Germline values: CDR1 LGHDT, CDR2 YNNKEL (reference sequence). CDR3 length: 14 amino acids. V was clipped by 2 bases and J by 2 bases, with 10 bases between them. The CDR3 region is CASSQNPGPYEQYF. The CDR3 DNA reads TGTGCCAGCAGCCAAAATCCGGGGCCCTACGAGCAGTACTTC.

This clonotype has a handful of counts. The chain links TRBV9 to TRBJ2-5; the match to TRBD2 covers 11 bases. The CDR3 length is 16 residues. CDR1 SGDLS and CDR2 YYNGEE come from the germline V gene. With 0 bases clipped from V and 2 bases from J, the junction kept 3 bases outside the gene matches. For the CDR3, the DNA is TGTGCCAGCAGCGTAGGGCTAGCGGGAGGACAAGAGACCCAGTACTTC. Translating gives CASSVGLAGGQETQYF.

This clonotype was detected a few times. CDR3: CASMGREGRYEQYF. The CDR3 bases are TGTGCCAGCATGGGGCGGGAGGGCCGTTACGAGCAGTACTTC. This sequence joins TRBV7-9 and TRBJ2-7; TRBD2 aligns across 9 bases. CDR3 length: 14 residues. The germline CDR1 and CDR2 sequences are SEHNR and FQNEAQ (reference sequence). Germline trimming cut 7 bases from V and 4 bases from J; bases unmatched to any gene: 8.

Written as DNA, the CDR3 is TGTGCCAGCAGTTCCACCAGCACCGAGCAGTACTTC. Its protein is CASSSTSTEQYF. V usage is TRBV6-5 and J usage is TRBJ2-7, with D unclear. Deletions cut 4 bases from V and 6 bases from J, with 10 bases between. Germline V gene lookup returns CDR1 MNHEY and CDR2 SVGAGI. This CDR3 is 12 amino acids long.

This clonotype was counted between two and nine times. The V and J genes are TRBV4-3 and TRBJ2-1; 8 bases match TRBD1. CDR3 length: 15 amino acids. The ends lost 2 bases at V and 6 bases at J; junction bases unmatched: 6. Germline V gives CDR1 LGHNA, CDR2 YSLEER. DNA for the CDR3: TGCGCCAGCAGCCAAACCCACACAGGGGGCAATGAGCAGTTCTTC. Its protein is CASSQTHTGGNEQFF.

This clonotype was detected a few times. The rearrangement joins TRBV29-1 to TRBJ2-5; D is perhaps TRBD2 (6 bases). Germline CDR1 reads SQVTM; CDR2 reads ANQGSEA. The CDR3 totals 13 residues. Trimming took 2 bases from V and 4 from J, leaving 11 bases between them. CDR3 DNA sequence: TGCAGCGTTGAAAACGGGAGTGGAGAGACCCAGTACTTC. Translating gives CSVENGSGETQYF.

This clonotype has a handful of counts. The V and J genes are TRBV20-1 and TRBJ2-1; the match to TRBD2 covers 8 bases. Germline V gene lookup returns CDR1 DFQATT and CDR2 SNEGSKA (reference sequence). The ends lost 2 bases at V and 2 bases at J; junction bases unmatched: 5. This CDR3 is 15 amino acids long. Here the CDR3 DNA reads TGCAGTGCTAGAACGACTAGCGCTACCTACAATGAGCAGTTCTTC. This codes for CSARTTSATYNEQFF.

The rearrangement uses TRBV12-3 or TRBV12-4 and TRBJ1-1, with D unclear. The CDR3 has 15 residues. V was pared by 5 bases and J by 4 bases, with 17 bases between. CDR3 coding DNA: TGTGCCAGCAGTGCGCGTGGGCCGGGTGTCACTGAAGCTTTCTTT. Protein product: CASSARGPGVTEAFF.

The chain employs TRBV5-4 and TRBJ2-7; 11 nucleotides line up with TRBD2. CDR1 is SGHNT and CDR2 is YYREEE in the germline V gene (reference sequence). The ends lost 3 bases at V and 5 bases at J; junction bases unmatched: 7. This CDR3 is 15 amino acids long. The CDR3 spells CASSSPSGRTHEQYF. CDR3 nucleotide sequence: TGTGCCAGCAGCTCTCCTAGCGGGAGGACTCACGAGCAGTACTTC.

This clonotype was detected a few times. The V gene is TRBV3-1, the J gene TRBJ2-4; D unclear. In germline, CDR1 is LGHDT, CDR2 YNNKEL (reference sequence). The CDR3 has 11 amino acids. The ends were cut back, 2 bases at V and 9 bases at J, with 5 bases in the middle. This chain's CDR3 is CASSQSSIQYF. Here the CDR3 DNA reads TGTGCCAGCAGCCAAAGCTCCATTCAGTACTTC.

The chain couples TRBV7-2 to TRBJ2-7, with TRBD2 matching 13 bases. Germline trimming cut 7 bases from V and 4 bases from J; bases unmatched to any gene: 7. This CDR3 is 15 amino acids long. CDR1 is SGHTA and CDR2 is FQGNSA in the germline V gene. The chain's CDR3 is CASTGLAGVGYEQYF. CDR3 nucleotide sequence: TGTGCCAGCACCGGACTAGCGGGAGTAGGGTACGAGCAGTACTTC.

In this sample, this clonotype turned up a few times. The V call is TRBV28, the J call TRBJ1-5; unclear D gene. Trimming took 5 bases from V and 4 from J, leaving 12 bases between them. This CDR3 contains 14 residues. From germline, CDR1 is MDHEN and CDR2 SYDVKM. CDR3 coding DNA: TGTGCCAGCAGTACTCGACGGGAGAATCAGCCCCAGCATTTT. Amino acids: CASSTRRENQPQHF.

This clonotype was detected a few times. The V and J genes are TRBV12-3 or TRBV12-4 and TRBJ2-3, with a weak D call TRBD1 (6 bases). The CDR3 extends over 15 amino acids. V shed 3 bases and J shed 1 base, with 11 bases lying between them. CDR3 amino acids: CASSFGDKRTDTQYF. The CDR3 nucleotides are TGTGCCAGCAGTTTCGGGGACAAGCGCACAGATACGCAGTATTTT.